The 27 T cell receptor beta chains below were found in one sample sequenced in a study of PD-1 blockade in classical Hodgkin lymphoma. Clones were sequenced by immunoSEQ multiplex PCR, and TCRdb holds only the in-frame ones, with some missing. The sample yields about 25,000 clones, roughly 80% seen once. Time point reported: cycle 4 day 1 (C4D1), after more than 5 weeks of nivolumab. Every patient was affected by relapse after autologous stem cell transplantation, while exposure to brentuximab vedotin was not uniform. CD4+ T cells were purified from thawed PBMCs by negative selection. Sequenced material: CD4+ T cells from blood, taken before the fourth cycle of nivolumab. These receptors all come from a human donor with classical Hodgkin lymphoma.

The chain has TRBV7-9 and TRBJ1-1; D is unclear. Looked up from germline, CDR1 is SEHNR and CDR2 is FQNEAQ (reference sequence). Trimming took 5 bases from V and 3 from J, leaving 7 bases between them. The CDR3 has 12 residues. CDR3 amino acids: CASSVEYTEAFF. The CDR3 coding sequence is TGTGCCAGCAGCGTGGAGTACACTGAAGCTTTCTTT.

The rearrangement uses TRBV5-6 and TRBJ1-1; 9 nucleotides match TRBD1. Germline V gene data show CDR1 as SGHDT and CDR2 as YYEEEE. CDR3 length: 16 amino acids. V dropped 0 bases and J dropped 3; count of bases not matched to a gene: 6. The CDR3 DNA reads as TGTGCCAGCAGCTTGGAGACAGGGGGTTATCACACTGAAGCTTTCTTT. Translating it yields CASSLETGGYHTEAFF.

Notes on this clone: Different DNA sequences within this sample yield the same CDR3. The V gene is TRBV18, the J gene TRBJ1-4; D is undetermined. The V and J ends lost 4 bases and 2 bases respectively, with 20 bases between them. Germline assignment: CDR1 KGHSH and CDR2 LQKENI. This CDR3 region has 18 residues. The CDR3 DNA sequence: TGTGCCAGCTCACTCCGCCAACAAGGACGGGCGACTAATGAAAAACTGTTTTTT. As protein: CASSLRQQGRATNEKLFF.

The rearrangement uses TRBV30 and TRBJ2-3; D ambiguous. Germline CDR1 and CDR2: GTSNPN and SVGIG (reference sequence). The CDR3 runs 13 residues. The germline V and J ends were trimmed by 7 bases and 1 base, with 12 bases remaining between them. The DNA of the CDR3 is TGTGCCTACACCCCCGTCCGCACAGATACGCAGTATTTT. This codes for CAYTPVRTDTQYF. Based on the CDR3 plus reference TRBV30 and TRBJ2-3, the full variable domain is SQTIHQWPATLVQPVGSPLSLECTVEGTSNPNLYWYRQAAGRGLQLLFYSVGIGQISSEVPQNLSASRPQDRQFILSSKKLLLSDSGFYLCAYTPVRTDTQYFGPGTRLTVL.

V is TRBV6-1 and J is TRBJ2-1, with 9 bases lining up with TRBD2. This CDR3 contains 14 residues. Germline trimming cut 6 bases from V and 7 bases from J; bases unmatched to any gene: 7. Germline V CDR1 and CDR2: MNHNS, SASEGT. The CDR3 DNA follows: TGTGCCAGCAGCGTGGTAGCGGGGGAAAATGAGCAGTTCTTC. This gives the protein CASSVVAGENEQFF.

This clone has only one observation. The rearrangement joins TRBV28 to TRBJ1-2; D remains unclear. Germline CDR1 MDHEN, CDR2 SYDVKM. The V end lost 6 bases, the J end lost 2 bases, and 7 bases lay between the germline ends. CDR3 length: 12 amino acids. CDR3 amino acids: CASSRGNYGYTF. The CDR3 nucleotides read TGTGCCAGCAGCCGGGGAAACTATGGCTACACCTTC.

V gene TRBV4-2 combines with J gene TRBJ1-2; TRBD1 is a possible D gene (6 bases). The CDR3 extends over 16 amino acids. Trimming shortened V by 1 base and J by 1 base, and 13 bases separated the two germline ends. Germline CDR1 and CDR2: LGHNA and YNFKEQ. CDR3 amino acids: CASSQAAGVGNYGYTF. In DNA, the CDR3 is TGTGCCAGCAGCCAAGCGGCAGGGGTTGGTAACTATGGCTACACCTTC.

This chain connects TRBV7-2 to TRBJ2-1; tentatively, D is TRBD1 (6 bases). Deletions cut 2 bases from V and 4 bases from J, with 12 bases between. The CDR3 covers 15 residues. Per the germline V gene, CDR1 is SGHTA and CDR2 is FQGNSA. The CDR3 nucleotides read TGTGCCAGCAGCTTATCACAGGGTGGGTACAATGAGCAGTTCTTC. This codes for CASSLSQGGYNEQFF.

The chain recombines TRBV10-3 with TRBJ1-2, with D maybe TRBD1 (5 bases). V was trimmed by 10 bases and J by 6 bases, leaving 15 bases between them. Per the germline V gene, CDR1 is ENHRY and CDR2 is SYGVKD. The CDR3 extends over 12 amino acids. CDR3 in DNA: TGTGCCACCTGGGGGGGGGTGAATGGCTACACCTTC. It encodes CATWGGVNGYTF.

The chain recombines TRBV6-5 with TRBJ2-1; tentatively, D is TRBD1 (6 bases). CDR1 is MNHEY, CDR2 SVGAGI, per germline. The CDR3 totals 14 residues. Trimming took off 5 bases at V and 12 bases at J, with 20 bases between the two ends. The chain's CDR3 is CASSTPDRFWWQFF. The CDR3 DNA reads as TGTGCCAGCAGTACCCCTGACAGGTTTTGGTGGCAGTTCTTC.

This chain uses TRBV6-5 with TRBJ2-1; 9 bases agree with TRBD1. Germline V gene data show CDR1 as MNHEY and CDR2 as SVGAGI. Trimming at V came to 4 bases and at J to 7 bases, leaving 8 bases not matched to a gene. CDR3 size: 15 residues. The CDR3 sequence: CASSFTGTGRNEQFF. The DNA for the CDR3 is TGTGCCAGCAGTTTTACCGGGACAGGGAGGAATGAGCAGTTCTTC.

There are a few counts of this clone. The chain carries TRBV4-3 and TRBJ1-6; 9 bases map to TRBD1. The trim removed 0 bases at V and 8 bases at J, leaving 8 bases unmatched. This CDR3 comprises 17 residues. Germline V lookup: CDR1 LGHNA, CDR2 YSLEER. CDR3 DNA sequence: TGCGCCAGCAGCCAAGATACTCCGACAGGGGGATATTCACCCCTCCACTTT. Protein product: CASSQDTPTGGYSPLHF.

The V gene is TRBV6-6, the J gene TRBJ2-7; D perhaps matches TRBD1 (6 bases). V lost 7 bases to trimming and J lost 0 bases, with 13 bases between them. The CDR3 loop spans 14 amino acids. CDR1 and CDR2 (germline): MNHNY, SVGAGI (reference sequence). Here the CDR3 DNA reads TGTGCCAGCAAGGGGGACATGGACTCCTACGAGCAGTACTTC. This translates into CASKGDMDSYEQYF.

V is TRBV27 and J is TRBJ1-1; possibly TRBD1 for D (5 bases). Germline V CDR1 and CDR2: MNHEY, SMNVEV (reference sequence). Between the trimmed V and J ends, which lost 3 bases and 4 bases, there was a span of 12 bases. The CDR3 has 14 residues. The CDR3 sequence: CASSLRGWSTEAFF. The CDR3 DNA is TGTGCCAGCAGTTTGAGGGGATGGAGCACTGAAGCTTTCTTT.

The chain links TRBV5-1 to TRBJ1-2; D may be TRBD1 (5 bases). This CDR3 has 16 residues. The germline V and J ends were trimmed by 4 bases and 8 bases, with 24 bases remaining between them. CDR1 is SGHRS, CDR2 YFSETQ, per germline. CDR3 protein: CASSEPGGLPPGGYTF. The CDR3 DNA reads TGCGCCAGCAGCGAGCCGGGGGGACTCCCCCCGGGAGGCTACACCTTC.

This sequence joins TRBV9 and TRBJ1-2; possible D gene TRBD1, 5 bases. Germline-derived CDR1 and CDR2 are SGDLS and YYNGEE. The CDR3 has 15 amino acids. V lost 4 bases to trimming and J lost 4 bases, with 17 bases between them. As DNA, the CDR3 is TGTGCCAGCAGCCCCCCCTTCCCGGGGCTCTATGGCTACACCTTC. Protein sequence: CASSPPFPGLYGYTF.

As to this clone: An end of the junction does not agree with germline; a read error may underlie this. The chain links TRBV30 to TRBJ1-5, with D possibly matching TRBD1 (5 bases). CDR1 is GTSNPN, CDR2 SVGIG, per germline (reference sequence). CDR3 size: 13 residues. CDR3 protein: CAWSADSTQPQHF. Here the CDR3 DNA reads TGTGCCTGGAGTGCCGACAGCACTCAGCCCCAGCATTTT.

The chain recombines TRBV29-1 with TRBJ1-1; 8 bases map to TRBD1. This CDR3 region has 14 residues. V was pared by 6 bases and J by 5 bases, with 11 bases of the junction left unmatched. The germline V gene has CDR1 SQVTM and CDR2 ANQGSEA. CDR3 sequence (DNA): TGCAGCGTGCGGTTGACAGGGGTGGAGACTGAAGCTTTCTTT. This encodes CSVRLTGVETEAFF.

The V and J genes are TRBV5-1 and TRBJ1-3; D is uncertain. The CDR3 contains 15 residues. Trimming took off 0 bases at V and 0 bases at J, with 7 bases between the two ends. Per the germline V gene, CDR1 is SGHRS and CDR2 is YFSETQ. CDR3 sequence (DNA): TGCGCCAGCAGCTTGGCCGAGAGCTCTGGAAACACCATATATTTT. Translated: CASSLAESSGNTIYF.

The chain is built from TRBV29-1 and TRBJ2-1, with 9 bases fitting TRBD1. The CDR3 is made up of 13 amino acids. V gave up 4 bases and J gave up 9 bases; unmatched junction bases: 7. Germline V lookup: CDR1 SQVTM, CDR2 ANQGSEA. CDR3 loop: CSVARAGQGEQFF. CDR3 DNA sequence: TGCAGCGTTGCCAGGGCGGGACAGGGTGAGCAGTTCTTC.

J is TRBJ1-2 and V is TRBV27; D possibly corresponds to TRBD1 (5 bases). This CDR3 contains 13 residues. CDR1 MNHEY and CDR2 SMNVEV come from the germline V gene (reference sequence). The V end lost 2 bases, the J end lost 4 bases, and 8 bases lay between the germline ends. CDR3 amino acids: CASSLQGTYGYTF. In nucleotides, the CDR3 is TGTGCCAGCAGTTTACAGGGTACCTATGGCTACACCTTC.

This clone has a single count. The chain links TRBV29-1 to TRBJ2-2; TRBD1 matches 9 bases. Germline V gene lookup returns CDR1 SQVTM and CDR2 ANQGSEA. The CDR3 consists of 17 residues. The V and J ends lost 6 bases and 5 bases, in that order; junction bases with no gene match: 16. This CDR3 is CSVGPGQGTLGTGELFF. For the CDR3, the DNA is TGCAGCGTGGGACCGGGACAGGGCACCTTAGGAACCGGGGAGCTGTTTTTT.

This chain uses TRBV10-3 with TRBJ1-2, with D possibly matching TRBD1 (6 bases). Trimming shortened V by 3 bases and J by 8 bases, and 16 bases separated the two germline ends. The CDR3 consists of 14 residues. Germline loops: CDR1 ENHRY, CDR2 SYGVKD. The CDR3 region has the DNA TGTGCCATCAGTGAATATCAGGGGTCGGGAGGCTACACCTTC. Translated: CAISEYQGSGGYTF.

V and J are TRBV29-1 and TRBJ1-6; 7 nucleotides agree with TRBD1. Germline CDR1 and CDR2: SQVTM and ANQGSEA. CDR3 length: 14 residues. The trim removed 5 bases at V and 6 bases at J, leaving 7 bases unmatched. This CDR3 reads CSVLTGTANSPLHF. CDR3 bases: TGCAGCGTTTTGACCGGGACAGCTAATTCACCCCTCCACTTT.

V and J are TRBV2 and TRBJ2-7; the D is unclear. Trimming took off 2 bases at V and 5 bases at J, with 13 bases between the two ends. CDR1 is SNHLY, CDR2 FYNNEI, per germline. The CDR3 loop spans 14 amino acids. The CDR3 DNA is TGTGCCAGCAGTGAAACGGGTAAAGGCGACGAGCAGTACTTC. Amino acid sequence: CASSETGKGDEQYF.

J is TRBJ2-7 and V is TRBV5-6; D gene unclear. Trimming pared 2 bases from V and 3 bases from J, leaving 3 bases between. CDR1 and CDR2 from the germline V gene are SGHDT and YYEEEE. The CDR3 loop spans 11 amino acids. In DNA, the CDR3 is TGTGCCAGCAGCTTTCACTACGAGCAGTACTTC. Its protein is CASSFHYEQYF.

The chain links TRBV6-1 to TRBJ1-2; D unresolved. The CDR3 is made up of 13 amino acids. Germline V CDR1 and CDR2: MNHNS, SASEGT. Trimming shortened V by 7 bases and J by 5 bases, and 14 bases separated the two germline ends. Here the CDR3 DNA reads TGTGCCAGCACCCTCCGGACCCTATATGGCTACACCTTC. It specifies CASTLRTLYGYTF.